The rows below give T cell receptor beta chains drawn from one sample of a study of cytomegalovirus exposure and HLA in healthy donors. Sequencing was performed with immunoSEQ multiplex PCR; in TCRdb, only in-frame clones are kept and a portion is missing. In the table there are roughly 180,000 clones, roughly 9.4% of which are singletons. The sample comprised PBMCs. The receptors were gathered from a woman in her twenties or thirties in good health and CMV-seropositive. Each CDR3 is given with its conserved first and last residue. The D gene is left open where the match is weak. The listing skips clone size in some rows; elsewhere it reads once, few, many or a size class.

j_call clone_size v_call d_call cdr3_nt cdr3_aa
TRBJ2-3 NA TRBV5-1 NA TGCGCCAGCACCACGACCGGGGACTGGGGACCAGATACGCAGTATTTT CASTTTGDWGPDTQYF
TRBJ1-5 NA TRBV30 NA TGTGCCTGGAGAAGGGACTTCAATCAGCCCCAGCATTTT CAWRRDFNQPQHF
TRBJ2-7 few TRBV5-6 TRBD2 TGTGCCAGCAGCTTGACGGATGCGGGAGCTTACGAGCAGTACTTC CASSLTDAGAYEQYF
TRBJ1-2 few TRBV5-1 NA TGCGCCAGCAGAAATACAGGGACCTCAACCTATGGCTACACCTTC CASRNTGTSTYGYTF
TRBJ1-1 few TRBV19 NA TGTGCCAGCCGAGACAGAATCAACACTGAAGCTTTCTTT CASRDRINTEAFF
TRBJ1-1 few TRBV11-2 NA TGTGCCAGCAGCATAGACCGAGCGAACACTGAAGCTTTCTTT CASSIDRANTEAFF
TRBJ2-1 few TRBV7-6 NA TGTGCCAGCAGCTTAGCAGGCGGGACTCCCCTCACCTACAATGAGCAGTTCTTC CASSLAGGTPLTYNEQFF
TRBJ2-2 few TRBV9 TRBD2 TGTGCCAGCAGTCAAAGACTAGCGGTGAACACCGGGGAGCTGTTTTTT CASSQRLAVNTGELFF
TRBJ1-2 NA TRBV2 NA TGTGCCAGCAGTGCTAGCCAGGGGTTAAGGAATGGCTACACCTTC CASSASQGLRNGYTF
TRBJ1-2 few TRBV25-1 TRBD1 TGTGCCAGCAGTGAGACAGGGGGGAATGGCTACACCTTC CASSETGGNGYTF
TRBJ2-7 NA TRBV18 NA TGTGCCAGCTCACAAGCCAGGAATGGCGAGCAGTACTTC CASSQARNGEQYF
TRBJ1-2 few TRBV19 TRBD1 TGTGCCAGCGGGACAGCTTTCTATGGCTACACCTTC CASGTAFYGYTF
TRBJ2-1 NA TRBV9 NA TGTGCCAGCAGCGTAGACAGTGCCCCCTACAATGAGCAGTTCTTC CASSVDSAPYNEQFF
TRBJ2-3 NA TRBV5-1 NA TGCGCCAGCAGTGGGCGGGCTCCCAGCACAGATACGCAGTATTTT CASSGRAPSTDTQYF
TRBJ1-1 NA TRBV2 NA TGTGCCAGCAGCAAGGACGGAGGGAACACTGAAGCTTTCTTT CASSKDGGNTEAFF
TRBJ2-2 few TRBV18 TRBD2 TGTGCCAGCTCACCACCGAGGAGCGGGAGGGTCGACACCGGGGAGCTGTTTTTT CASSPPRSGRVDTGELFF
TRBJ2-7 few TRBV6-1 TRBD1 TGTGCCAGCGGCCGGGACAGCTTCTACGAGCAGTACTTC CASGRDSFYEQYF
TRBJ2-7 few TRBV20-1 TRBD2 TGCAGTGCCCCCGCGGGGGGCGAGCAGTACTTC CSAPAGGEQYF
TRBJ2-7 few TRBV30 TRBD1 TGTGCCTGGAGTGGGGGACAGCTCTACGAGCAGTACTTC CAWSGGQLYEQYF
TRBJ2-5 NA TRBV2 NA TGTGCCAGCACAGACTACAGTACTCAAGAGACCCAGTACTTC CASTDYSTQETQYF
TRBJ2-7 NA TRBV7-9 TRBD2 TGTGCCAGCAGCCCGGGAATAGCGGGAGGGCTCCAGTACTTC CASSPGIAGGLQYF
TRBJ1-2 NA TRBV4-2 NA TGTGCCAGCAGCCCCCGACAGAACTATGGCTACACCTTC CASSPRQNYGYTF
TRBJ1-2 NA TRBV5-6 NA TGTGCCAGCAGCTTGGGGAGGGAACTTGACTATGGCTACACCTTC CASSLGRELDYGYTF
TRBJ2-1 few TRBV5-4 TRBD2 TGTGCCAGCAGCCCGGGACTAGCGGGTGACAATGAGCAGTTCTTC CASSPGLAGDNEQFF
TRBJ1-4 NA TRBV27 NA TGTGCCAGCAGCCTACGGCAGCGTACTGAAAAACTGTTTTTT CASSLRQRTEKLFF
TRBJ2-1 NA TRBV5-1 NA TGCGCCAGCAGTTTACTCTACAATGAGCAGTTCTTC CASSLLYNEQFF
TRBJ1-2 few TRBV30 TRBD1 TGTGCCTGGACCCCGGGACAGGGTTATCGCGGCTACACCTTC CAWTPGQGYRGYTF
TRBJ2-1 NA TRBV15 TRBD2 TGTGCCACCAGCAGGGGCCGGACTAGTAGAGGAGAGCAGTTCTTC CATSRGRTSRGEQFF
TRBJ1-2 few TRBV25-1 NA TGTGCCAGCAGTGAGGCTGGGAGGAGGGCCTATGGCTACACCTTC CASSEAGRRAYGYTF
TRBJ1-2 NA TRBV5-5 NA TGTGCCAGCAGCTTGTTACAGGTCGGCTACACCTTC CASSLLQVGYTF
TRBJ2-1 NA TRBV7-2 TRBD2 TGTGCCAGCAGCTTACTAGCGGGAGGAATTAATGAGCAGTTCTTC CASSLLAGGINEQFF
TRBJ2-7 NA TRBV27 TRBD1 TGTGCCAGCAGTTTATCCTGGACAGGGAACGAGCAGTACTTC CASSLSWTGNEQYF
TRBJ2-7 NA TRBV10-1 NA TGCGCCAGCAGTGCGATCCTTGGTGCCAGGGGAAAATACGAGCAGTACTTC CASSAILGARGKYEQYF
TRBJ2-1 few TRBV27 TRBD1 TGTGCCAGCAGCAAATGGACAGGGTCCTACAATGAGCAGTTCTTC CASSKWTGSYNEQFF
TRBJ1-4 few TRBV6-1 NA TGTGCCAGCAGTGAAAGTAGGGGGAATGAAAAACTGTTTTTT CASSESRGNEKLFF
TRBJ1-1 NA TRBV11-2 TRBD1 TGTGCCAGCAGCTTAGTAGGGACAGAGAACACTGAAGCTTTCTTT CASSLVGTENTEAFF